This TCR beta chain comes out of a study of cytotoxic CD8 clonotypes in ibrutinib-treated CLL. In this sample, this clone turned up a few times. The antigen is unknown. General study findings and limits: Clonality (at baseline) was higher than in age-matched healthy donors and tracked circulating CD8+ T-cell counts.

Germline-derived CDR1 and CDR2 are MDHEN and SYDVKM. The CDR3 sequence is 13 residues long. The V end was cut by 7 bases, the J end by 3 bases, with 13 bases between. This table comes from immunoSEQ multiplex PCR, and its TCRdb copy is limited to in-frame clones, with some not included. The profile shows more than 200,000 clones, under 80% of them singletons. The sequence was obtained from a human donor with chronic lymphocytic leukemia. V gene TRBV28 combines with J gene TRBJ2-7; D unclear. This material consisted of PBMCs, taken after 24 months of ibrutinib treatment. The CDR3 is CASTDLMVYEQYF. As DNA, the CDR3 is TGTGCCAGCACCGACTTGATGGTCTACGAGCAGTACTTC.